This paragraph reports one TCR beta chain. Its target is unknown. This specimen belongs to a study of cytomegalovirus exposure and HLA in healthy donors. V dropped 6 bases and J dropped 8; count of bases not matched to a gene: 20. The CDR3 has 17 amino acids. The germline V gene has CDR1 MDHEN and CDR2 SYDVKM. Study-wide results and limits: Upon later analysis, HLA-associated TCR beta chains proved more clonally expanded than other, equally common chains.

13 Jbeta primers and 60 Vbeta primers were used for the PCR. Repertoires were generated with immunoSEQ multiplex PCR, while TCRdb's copy carries only in-frame clones and drops some. This table holds 200,000 to 250,000 clones, 75% to 85% found once. The sequencing sample was made of PBMCs. The V call is TRBV28, the J call TRBJ2-3, with 7 nucleotides matching TRBD1. This TCR derives from a woman aged 55 to 70 in good health and CMV-seropositive. CDR3 DNA sequence: TGTGCCAGCAGCCTGATAGGGGGCGGTTTAGGATTGGGTACGCAGTATTTT. This encodes CASSLIGGGLGLGTQYF.